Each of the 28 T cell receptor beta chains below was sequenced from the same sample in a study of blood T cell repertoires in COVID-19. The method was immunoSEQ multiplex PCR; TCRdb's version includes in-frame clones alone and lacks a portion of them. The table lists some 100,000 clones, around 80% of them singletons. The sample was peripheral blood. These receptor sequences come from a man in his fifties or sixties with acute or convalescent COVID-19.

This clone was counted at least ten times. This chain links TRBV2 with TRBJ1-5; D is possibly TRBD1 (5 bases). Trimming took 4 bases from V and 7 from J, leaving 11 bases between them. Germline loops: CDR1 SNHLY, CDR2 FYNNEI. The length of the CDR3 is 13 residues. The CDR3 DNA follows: TGTGCCAGCAGTGCGGGGGGAACCCAGCCCCAGCATTTT. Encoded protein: CASSAGGTQPQHF.

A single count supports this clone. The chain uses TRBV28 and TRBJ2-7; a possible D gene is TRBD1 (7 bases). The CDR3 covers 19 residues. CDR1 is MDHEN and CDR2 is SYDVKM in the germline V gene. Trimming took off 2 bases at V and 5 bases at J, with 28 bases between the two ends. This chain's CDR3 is CASSLRTAWDQGGIDEQYF. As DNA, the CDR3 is TGTGCCAGCAGTTTAAGAACAGCATGGGACCAGGGGGGAATAGACGAGCAGTACTTC.

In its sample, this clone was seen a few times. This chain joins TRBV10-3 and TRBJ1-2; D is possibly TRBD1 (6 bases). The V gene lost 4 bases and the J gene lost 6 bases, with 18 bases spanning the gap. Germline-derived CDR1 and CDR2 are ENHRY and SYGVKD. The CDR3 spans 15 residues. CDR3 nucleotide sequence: TGTGCCATCAGTGGAACCACCCGGGGGGCAGATGGCTACACCTTC. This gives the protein CAISGTTRGADGYTF.

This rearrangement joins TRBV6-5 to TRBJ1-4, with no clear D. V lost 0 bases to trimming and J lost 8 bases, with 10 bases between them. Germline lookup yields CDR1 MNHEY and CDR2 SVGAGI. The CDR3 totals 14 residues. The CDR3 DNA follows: TGTGCCAGCAGTTACTCGGCGACGGGGGAAAAACTGTTTTTT. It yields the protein CASSYSATGEKLFF.

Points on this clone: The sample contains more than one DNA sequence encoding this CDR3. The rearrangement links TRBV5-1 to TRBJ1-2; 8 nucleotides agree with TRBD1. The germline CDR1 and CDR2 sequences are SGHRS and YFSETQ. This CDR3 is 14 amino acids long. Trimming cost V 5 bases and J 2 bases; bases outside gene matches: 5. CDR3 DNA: TGCGCCAGCAGTGAGGGACAGGCGAACTATGGCTACACCTTC. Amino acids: CASSEGQANYGYTF.

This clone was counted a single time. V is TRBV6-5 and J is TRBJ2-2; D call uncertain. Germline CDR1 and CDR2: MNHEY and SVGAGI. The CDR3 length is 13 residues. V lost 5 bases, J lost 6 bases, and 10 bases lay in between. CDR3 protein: CASSKNSPGELFF. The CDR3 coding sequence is TGTGCCAGCAGTAAGAATAGCCCCGGGGAGCTGTTTTTT.

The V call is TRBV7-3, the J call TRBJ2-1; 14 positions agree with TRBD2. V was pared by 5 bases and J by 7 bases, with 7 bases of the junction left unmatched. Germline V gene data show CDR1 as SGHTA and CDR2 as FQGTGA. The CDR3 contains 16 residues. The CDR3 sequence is CASSRTSGGPLNEQFF. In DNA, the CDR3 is TGTGCCAGCAGCAGGACTAGCGGGGGGCCGCTGAATGAGCAGTTCTTC.

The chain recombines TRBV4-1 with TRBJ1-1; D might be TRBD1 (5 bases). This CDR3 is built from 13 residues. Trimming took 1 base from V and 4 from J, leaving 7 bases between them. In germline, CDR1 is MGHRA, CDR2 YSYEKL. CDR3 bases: TGCGCCAGCAGCCAAGTCACAGGCACTGAAGCTTTCTTT. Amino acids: CASSQVTGTEAFF.

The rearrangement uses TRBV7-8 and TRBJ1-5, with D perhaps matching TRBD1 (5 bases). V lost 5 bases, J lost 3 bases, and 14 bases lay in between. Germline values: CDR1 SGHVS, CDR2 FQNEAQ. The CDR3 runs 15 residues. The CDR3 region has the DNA TGTGCCAGCAGCCCCTTAACAGGTTTCAATCAGCCCCAGCATTTT. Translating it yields CASSPLTGFNQPQHF.

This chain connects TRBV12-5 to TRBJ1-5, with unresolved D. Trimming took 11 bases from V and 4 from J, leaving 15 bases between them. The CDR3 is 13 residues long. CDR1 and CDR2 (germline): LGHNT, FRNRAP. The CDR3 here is CAGSGGRNQPQHF. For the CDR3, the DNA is TGTGCTGGCTCGGGAGGGAGGAATCAGCCCCAGCATTTT.

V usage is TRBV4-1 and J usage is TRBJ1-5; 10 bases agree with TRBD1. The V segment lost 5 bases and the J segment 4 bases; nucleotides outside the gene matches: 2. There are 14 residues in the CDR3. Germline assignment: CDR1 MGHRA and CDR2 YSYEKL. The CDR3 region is CASSGTGDNQPQHF. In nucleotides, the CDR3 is TGCGCCAGCAGCGGGACAGGGGATAATCAGCCCCAGCATTTT.

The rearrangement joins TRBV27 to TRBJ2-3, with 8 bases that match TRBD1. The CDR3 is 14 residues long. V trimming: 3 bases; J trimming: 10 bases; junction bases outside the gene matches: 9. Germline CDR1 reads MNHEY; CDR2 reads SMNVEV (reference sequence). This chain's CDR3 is CASSFLTDRAAQYF. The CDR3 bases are TGTGCCAGCAGTTTCCTAACGGACAGGGCAGCGCAGTATTTT.

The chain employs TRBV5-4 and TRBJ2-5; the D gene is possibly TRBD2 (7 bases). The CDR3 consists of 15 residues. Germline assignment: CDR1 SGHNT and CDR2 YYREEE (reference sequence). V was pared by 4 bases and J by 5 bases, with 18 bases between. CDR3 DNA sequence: TGTGCCAGCAGCACACCGGGGGGCGAAGGGGAGACCCAGTACTTC. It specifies CASSTPGGEGETQYF. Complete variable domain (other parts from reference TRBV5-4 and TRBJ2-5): ETGVTQSPTHLIKTRGQQVTLRCSSQSGHNTVSWYQQALGQGPQFIFQYYREEENGRGNFPPRFSGLQFPNYSSELNVNALELDDSALYLCASSTPGGEGETQYFGPGTRLLVL.

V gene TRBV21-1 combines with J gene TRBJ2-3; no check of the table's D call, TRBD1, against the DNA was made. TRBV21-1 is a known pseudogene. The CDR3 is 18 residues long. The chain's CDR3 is CASSKDQTGGNRTDTQYF. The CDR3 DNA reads TGTGCCAGCAGCAAAGACCAGACAGGGGGCAATCGCACAGATACGCAGTATTTT.

This CDR3 reads CASSTRDRETQYF. CDR3 nucleotides: TGTGCCAGCAGCACCCGGGACAGAGAGACCCAGTACTTC. This chain joins TRBV7-6 and TRBJ2-5; 7 bases are shared with TRBD1. Per germline, CDR1 SGHVS and CDR2 FNYEAQ. V lost 5 bases, J lost 4 bases, and 4 bases stayed unmatched. CDR3 size: 13 residues.

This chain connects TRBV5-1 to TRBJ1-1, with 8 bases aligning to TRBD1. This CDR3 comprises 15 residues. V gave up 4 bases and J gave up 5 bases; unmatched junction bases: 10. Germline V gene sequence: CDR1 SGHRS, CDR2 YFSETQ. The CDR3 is CASSPQVRQGTEAFF. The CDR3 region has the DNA TGCGCCAGCAGCCCGCAGGTCAGACAGGGGACTGAAGCTTTCTTT.

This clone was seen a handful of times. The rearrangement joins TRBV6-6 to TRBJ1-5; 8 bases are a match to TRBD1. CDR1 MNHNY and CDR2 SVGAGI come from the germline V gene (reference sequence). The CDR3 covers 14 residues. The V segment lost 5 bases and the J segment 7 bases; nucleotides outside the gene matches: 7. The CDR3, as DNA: TGTGCCAGCAGTCAGACAGGGGAGGAGCAGCCCCAGCATTTT. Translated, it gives CASSQTGEEQPQHF.

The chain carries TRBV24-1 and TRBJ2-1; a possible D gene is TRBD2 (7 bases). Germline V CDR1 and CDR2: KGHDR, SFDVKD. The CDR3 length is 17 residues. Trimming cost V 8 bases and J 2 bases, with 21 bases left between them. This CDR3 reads CATINLGGVWPYNEQFF. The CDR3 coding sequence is TGTGCCACCATCAACTTAGGGGGGGTTTGGCCCTACAATGAGCAGTTCTTC.

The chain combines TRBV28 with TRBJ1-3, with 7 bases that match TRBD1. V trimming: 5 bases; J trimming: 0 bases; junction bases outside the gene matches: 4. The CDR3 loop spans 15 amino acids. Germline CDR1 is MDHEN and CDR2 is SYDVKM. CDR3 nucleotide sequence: TGTGCCAGCAGTATGACAGGGCGCTCTGGAAACACCATATATTTT. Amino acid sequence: CASSMTGRSGNTIYF.

In nucleotides, the CDR3 is TGTGCCAGCGATGCCAATGGGGGCGCCGACTATGGCTACACCTTC. Protein sequence: CASDANGGADYGYTF. The chain employs TRBV28 and TRBJ1-2; tentative D call: TRBD1 (6 bases). The germline CDR1 and CDR2 sequences are MDHEN and SYDVKM. The CDR3 is made up of 15 amino acids. V was cut by 8 bases and J by 3 bases, with 19 bases left in between.

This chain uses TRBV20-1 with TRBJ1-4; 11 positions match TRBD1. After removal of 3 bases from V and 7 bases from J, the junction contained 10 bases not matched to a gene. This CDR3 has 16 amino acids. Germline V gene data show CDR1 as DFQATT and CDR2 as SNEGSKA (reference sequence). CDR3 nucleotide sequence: TGCAGTGCTAGTCTGGACAGGGGGCAGCTCGGTGAAAAACTGTTTTTT. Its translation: CSASLDRGQLGEKLFF.

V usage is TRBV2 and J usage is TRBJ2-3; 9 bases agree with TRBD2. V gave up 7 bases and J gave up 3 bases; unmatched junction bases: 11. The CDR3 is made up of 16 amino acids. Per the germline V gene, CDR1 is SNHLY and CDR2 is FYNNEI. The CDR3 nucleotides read TGTGCCAGCACCCTAATAAGCGGGAGGATTACAGATACGCAGTATTTT. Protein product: CASTLISGRITDTQYF.

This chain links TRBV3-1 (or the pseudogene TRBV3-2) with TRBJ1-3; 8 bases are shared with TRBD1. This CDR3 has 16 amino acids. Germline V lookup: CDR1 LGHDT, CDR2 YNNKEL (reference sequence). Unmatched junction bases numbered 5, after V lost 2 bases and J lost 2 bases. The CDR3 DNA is TGTGCCAGCAGCCAACGACAGGGGAAGGCTGGAAACACCATATATTTT. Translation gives CASSQRQGKAGNTIYF.

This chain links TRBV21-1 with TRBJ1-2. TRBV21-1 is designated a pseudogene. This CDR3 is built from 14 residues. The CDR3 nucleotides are TGTGCCAGCAGCAAAGGAGGGCCGGGGTATGGCTACACCTTC. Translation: CASSKGGPGYGYTF.

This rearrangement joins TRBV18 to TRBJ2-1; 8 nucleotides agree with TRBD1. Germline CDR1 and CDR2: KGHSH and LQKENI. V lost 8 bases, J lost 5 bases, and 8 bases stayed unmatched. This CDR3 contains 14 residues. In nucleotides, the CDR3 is TGTGCCAGCCACGCCGGGACAGGAAACAATGAGCAGTTCTTC. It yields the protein CASHAGTGNNEQFF.

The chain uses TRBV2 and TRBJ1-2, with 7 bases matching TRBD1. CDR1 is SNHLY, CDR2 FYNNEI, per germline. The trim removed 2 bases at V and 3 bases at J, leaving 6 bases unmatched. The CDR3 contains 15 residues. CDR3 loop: CASSESQGSHYGYTF. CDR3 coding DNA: TGTGCCAGCAGTGAATCACAGGGGTCCCACTATGGCTACACCTTC.

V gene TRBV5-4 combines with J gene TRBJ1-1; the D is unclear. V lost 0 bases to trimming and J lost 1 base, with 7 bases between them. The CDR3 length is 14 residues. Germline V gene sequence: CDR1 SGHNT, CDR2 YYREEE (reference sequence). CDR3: CASSLERRNTEAFF. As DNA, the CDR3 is TGTGCCAGCAGCTTGGAGCGTCGGAACACTGAAGCTTTCTTT.

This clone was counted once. CDR3 in amino acids: CASSPRSDSPYEQYF. As DNA, the CDR3 is TGTGCCAGCAGCCCTAGGTCGGACAGTCCCTACGAGCAGTACTTC. The chain couples TRBV9 to TRBJ2-7; tentatively, D is TRBD1 (6 bases). There are 15 residues in the CDR3. Trimming stripped 4 bases from V and 2 bases from J, with 16 bases between. CDR1 and CDR2 (germline): SGDLS, YYNGEE.